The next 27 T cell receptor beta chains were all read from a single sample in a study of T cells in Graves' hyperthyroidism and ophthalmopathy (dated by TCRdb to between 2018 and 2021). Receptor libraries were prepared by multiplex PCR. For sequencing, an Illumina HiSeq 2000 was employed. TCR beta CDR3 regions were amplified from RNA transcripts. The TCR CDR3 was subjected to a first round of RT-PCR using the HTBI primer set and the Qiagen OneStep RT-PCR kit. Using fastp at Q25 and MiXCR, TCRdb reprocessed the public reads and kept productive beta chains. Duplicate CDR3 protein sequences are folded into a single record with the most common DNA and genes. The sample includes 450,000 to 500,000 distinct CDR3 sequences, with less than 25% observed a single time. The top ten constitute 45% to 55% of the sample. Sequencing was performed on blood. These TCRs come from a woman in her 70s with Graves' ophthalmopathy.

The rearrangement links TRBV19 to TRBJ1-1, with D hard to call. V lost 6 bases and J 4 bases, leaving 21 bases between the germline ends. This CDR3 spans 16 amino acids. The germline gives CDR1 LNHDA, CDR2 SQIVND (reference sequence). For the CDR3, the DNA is TGTGCCAGTAGGCTCCTGATAGGGTCCCGGGGCACTGAAGCTTTCTTT. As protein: CASRLLIGSRGTEAFF.

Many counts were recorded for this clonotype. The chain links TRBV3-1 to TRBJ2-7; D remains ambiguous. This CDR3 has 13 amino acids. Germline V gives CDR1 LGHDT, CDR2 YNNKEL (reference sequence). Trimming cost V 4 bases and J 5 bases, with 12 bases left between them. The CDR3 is CASSPDPRDEQYF. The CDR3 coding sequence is TGTGCCAGCAGCCCAGACCCTAGGGACGAGCAGTACTTC.

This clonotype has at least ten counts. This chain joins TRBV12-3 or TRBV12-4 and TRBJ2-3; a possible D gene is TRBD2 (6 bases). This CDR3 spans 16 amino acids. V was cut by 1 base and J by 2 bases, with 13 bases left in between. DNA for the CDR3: TGTGCCAGCAGTTTAGGAAGAGGGAGGACCACAGATACGCAGTATTTT. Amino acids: CASSLGRGRTTDTQYF.

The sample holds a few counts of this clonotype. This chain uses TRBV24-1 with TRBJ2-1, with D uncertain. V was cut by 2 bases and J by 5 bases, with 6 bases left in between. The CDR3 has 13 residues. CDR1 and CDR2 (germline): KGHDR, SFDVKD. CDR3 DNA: TGTGCCACCAGTGATTGGACCGACAATGAGCAGTTCTTC. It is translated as CATSDWTDNEQFF.

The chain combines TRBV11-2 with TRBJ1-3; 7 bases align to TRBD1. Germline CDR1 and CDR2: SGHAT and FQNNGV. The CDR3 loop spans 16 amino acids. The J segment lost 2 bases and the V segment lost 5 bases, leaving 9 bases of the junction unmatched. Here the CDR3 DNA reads TGTGCCAGCAGCGTCACAGGGGATCTTGCTGGAAACACCATATATTTT. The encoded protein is CASSVTGDLAGNTIYF.

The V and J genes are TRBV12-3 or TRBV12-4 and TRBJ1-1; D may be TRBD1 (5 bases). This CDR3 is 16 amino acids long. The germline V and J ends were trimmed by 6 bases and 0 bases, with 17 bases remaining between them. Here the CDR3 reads CASSRNWGPLNTEAFF. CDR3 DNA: TGTGCCAGCAGCCGAAATTGGGGACCCTTGAACACTGAAGCTTTCTTT.

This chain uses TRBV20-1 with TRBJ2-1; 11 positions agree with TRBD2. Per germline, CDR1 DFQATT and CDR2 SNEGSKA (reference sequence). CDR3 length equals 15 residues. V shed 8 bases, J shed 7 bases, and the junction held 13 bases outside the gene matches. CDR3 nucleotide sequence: TGCAGTATCTCTGGACTACTAGCGGGAGAGAATGAGCAGTTCTTC. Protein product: CSISGLLAGENEQFF.

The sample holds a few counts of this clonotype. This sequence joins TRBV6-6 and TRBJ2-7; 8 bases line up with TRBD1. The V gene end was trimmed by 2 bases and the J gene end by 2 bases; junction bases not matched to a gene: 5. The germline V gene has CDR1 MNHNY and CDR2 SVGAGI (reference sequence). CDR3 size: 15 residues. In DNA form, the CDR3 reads TGTGCCAGCAGTTACGGTCGACAGGGGACCTACGAGCAGTACTTC. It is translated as CASSYGRQGTYEQYF.

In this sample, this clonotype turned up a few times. For the CDR3, the DNA is TGTGCCTGGAGTGTCCGGACAGGGCGCCCCAGTCATGGCTACACCTTC. The encoded protein is CAWSVRTGRPSHGYTF. This rearrangement joins TRBV30 to TRBJ1-2; 8 positions match TRBD1. The CDR3 spans 16 residues. Losses at the gene ends were 0 bases for V and 6 bases for J; bases not matched to a gene: 12. Germline lookup yields CDR1 GTSNPN and CDR2 SVGIG (reference sequence).

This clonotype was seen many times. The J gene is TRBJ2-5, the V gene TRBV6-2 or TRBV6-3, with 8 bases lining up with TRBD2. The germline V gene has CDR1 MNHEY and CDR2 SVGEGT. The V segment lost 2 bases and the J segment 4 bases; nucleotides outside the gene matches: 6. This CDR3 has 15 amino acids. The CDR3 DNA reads TGTGCCAGCAGTTACCGCAGCGGGGGAGGAGAGACCCAGTACTTC. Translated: CASSYRSGGGETQYF.

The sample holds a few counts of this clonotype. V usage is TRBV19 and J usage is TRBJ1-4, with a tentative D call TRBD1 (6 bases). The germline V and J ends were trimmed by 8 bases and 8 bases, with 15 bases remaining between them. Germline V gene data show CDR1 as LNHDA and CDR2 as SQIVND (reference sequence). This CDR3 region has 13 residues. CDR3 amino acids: CASRTAQGEKLFF. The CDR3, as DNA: TGTGCCAGTCGGACAGCCCAAGGGGAAAAACTGTTTTTT. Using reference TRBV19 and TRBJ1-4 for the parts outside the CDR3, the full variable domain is DGGITQSPKYLFRKEGQNVTLSCEQNLNHDAMYWYRQDPGQGLRLIYYSQIVNDFQKGDIAEGYSVSREKKESFPLTVTSAQKNPTAFYLCASRTAQGEKLFFGSGTQLSVL.

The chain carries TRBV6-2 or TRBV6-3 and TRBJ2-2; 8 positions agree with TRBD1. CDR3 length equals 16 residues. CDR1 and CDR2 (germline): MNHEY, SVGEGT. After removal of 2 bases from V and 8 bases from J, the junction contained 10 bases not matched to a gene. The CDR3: CASSYPRQGKRGELFF. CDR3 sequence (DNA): TGTGCCAGCAGTTACCCTAGACAGGGGAAGCGGGGGGAGCTGTTTTTT.

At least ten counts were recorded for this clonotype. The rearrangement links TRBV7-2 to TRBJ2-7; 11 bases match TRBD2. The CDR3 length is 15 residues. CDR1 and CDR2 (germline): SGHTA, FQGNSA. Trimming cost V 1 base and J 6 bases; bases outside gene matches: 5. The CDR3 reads CASSLVSGRVGEQYF. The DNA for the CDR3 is TGTGCCAGCAGCTTAGTTAGCGGGAGGGTAGGCGAGCAGTACTTC.

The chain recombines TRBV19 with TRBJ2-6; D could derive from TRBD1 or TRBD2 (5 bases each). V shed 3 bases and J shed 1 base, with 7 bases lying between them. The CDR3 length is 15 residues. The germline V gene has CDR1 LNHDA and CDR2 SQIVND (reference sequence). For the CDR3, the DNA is TGTGCCAGTAGTATTGAGGGGTCTGGGGCCAACGTCCTGACTTTC. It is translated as CASSIEGSGANVLTF.

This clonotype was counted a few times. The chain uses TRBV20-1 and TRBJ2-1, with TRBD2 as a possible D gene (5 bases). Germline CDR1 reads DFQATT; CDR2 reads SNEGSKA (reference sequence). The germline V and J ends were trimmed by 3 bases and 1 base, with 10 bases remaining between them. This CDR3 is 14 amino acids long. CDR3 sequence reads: CSASGAGSYNEQFF. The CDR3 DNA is TGCAGTGCTAGTGGTGCGGGTTCCTACAATGAGCAGTTCTTC.

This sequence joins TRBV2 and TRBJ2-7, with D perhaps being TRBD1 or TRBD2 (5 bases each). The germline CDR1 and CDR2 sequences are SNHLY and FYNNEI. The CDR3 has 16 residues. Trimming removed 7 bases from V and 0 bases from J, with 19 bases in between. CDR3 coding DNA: TGTGCCAGCACGCCAATCGGGACCAAGAGCTCCTACGAGCAGTACGTC. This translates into CASTPIGTKSSYEQYV.

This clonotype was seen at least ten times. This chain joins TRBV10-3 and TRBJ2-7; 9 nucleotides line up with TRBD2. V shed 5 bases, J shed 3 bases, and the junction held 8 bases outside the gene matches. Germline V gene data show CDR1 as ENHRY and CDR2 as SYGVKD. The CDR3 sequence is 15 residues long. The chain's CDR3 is CAISSPGLARYEQYF. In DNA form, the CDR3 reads TGTGCCATCAGTTCACCGGGACTAGCTCGCTACGAGCAGTACTTC.

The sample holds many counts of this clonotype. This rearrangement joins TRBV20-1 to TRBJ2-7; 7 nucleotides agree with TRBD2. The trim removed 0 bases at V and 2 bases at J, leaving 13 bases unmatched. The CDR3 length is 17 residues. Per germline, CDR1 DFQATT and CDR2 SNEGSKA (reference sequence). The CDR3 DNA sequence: TGCAGTGCTAGAGATCCCCTAACGGGGGAGGGCACCTACGAGCAGTACTTC. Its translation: CSARDPLTGEGTYEQYF.

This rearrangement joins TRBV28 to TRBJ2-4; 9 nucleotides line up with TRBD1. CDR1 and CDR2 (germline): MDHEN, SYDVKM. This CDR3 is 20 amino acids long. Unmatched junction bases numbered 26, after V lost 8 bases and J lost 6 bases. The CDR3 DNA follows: TGTGCCAGCTCACCACGAGCCCCACAGGGGGCGGCTAGCCCGGGAAACATTCAGTACTTC. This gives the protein CASSPRAPQGAASPGNIQYF.

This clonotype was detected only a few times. The CDR3 nucleotides read TGTGCCAGCAGCACGACAGGGGGCGCGACTTACGAGCAGTACTTC. Its translation: CASSTTGGATYEQYF. This chain joins TRBV7-2 and TRBJ2-7; 10 bases match TRBD1. The CDR3 consists of 15 residues. Germline loops: CDR1 SGHTA, CDR2 FQGNSA. Germline trimming cut 5 bases from V and 4 bases from J; bases unmatched to any gene: 8. Full variable domain (missing parts from reference TRBV7-2 and TRBJ2-7): GAGVSQSPSNKVTEKGKDVELRCDPISGHTALYWYRQSLGQGLEFLIYFQGNSAPDKSGLPSDRFSAERTGGSVSTLTIQRTQQEDSAVYLCASSTTGGATYEQYFGPGTRLTVT.

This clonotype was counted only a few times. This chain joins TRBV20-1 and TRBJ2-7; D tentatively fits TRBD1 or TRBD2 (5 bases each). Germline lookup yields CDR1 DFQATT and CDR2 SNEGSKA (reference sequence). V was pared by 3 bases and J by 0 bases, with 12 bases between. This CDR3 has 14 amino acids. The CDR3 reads CSASGTWSSYEQYF. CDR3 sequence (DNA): TGCAGTGCTAGTGGGACCTGGAGCTCCTACGAGCAGTACTTC.

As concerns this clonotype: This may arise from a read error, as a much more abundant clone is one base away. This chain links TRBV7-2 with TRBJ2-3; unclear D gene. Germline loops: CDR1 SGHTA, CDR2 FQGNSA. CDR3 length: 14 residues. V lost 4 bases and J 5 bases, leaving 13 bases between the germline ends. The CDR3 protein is CASSSQMSQDTQYF. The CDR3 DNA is TGTGCCAGCAGCTCACAGATGTCACAAGATACGCAGTATTTT.

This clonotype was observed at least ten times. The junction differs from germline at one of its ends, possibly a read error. The CDR3 DNA reads as TGTGCCGGGAGTTTAGCGGGACCCAAGACCCAGTACTTC. This encodes CAGSLAGPKTQYF. The gene calls are TRBV30 and TRBJ2-5, with 8 bases identical to TRBD2. Germline values: CDR1 GTSNPN, CDR2 SVGIG (reference sequence). This CDR3 spans 13 amino acids.

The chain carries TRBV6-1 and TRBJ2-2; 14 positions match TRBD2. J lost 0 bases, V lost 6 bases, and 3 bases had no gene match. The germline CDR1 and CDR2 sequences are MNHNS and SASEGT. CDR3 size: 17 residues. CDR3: CASSLGLAGANTGELFF. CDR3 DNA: TGTGCCAGCAGCCTGGGACTAGCGGGAGCGAACACCGGGGAGCTGTTTTTT.

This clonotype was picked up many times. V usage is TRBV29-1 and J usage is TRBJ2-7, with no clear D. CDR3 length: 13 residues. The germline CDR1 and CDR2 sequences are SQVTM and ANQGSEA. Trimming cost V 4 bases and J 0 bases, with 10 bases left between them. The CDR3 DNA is TGCAGCGTTGCCCCCGACAACTCCTACGAGCAGTACTTC. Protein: CSVAPDNSYEQYF.

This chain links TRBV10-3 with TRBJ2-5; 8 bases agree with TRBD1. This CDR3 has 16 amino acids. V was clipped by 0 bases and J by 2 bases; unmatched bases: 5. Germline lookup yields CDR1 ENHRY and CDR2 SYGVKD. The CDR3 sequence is CAISESDRGLQETQYF. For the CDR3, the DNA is TGTGCCATCAGTGAGTCCGACAGGGGCCTACAAGAGACCCAGTACTTC.

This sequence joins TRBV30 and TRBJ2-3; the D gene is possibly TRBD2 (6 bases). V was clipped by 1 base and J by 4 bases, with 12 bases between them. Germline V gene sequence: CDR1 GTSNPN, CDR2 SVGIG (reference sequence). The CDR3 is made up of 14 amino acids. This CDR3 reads CAWSDGGSADTQYF. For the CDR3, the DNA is TGTGCCTGGAGTGATGGGGGGAGTGCAGATACGCAGTATTTT.